This T cell receptor (beta chain) was captured by sequencing in a study of shared clonotypes between healthy human individuals (dated by TCRdb to the early 2020s). Background for the entire study: Three men and two women, aged 18 to 49 years, made up the cohort. To estimate repertoire size and how much clonotypes are shared between individuals, the study performed deep sequencing of blood TCR repertoires from a handful of healthy adults. Between about 0.94 and 8.9 billion PBMCs per donor were obtained by leukapheresis. For each donor, CD4 naive and CD4 memory were each given three plates, CD8 naive was given two plates, and CD8 memory was given one plate. To increase sequencing depth and limit assay-specific biases, different laboratories used diverse techniques to prepare libraries and sequence TCR repertoires. Study-level results and caveats: Across four donors, around 5% of naive CD4, approximately 3.5% of naive CD8, about 2.3% of memory CD4, and approximately 0.4% of memory CD8 clonotypes were shared. Because the study included a small number of donors, the genetic and exposure-history diversity represented was limited. Estimated clonotype richness was generally larger for naive than for memory subsets. Based on pairwise subsampling, the degree of clonotype sharing among donors was expected to be affected by sequencing depth. Higher generation probabilities were observed for clonotypes shared by all four sorted-subset donors than for non-shared clonotypes. Sampling was limited to blood, and TCR repertoires in tissue likely differ from TCR repertoires in blood. Incomplete sequencing was indicated by rarefaction of sorted-subset datasets, despite the large sequencing depth.

Healthy HIV-negative adults with no recently reported acute infections or vaccinations were included as donors. Every donor was a Caucasian adult residing in Nashville, Tennessee, USA. CD4+ T cells were enriched through magnetic negative selection, after which naive cells were positively selected on CD45RA and the remaining negative fraction served as the memory subset. Blood was obtained by leukapheresis, after which PBMCs were separated by Ficoll-Histopaque density gradient centrifugation and cryopreserved in liquid nitrogen vapor phase. Purity and quantity of every magnetically sorted T cell population were checked by analytical flow cytometry. Each sorted fraction had its genomic DNA isolated and then quantified by UV absorbance on a Nanodrop 2000c. Note on this clone: The antigen it recognizes is unknown. Per-base quality was not reported, and no clone a single base away is much larger than it.

Using the deep immunoSEQ assay, TCR CDR3 regions were amplified from genomic DNA by multiplex PCR. Extracted genomic DNA from each cell subset was distributed evenly across all wells of several immunoSEQ 96-well plates, and each plate was treated as a replicate. For sorted subsets, 200 ng of genomic DNA, equivalent to 25,000 to 35,000 T cell genomes, went into each replicate PCR. Purified libraries were measured with a Qubit 3.0 fluorometer, size-checked on a Bioanalyzer 2100, and measured again with the KAPA Library Quantification kit. Every immunoSEQ 96-well plate was sequenced on a separate single-read 150-cycle Illumina NextSeq 550 flow cell. From the authors' description of their analysis: Because only junctional sequences without quality scores were contained in the immunoSEQ output, filtering matching that applied to full-length reads could not be performed. To assign V/J genes and CDR3, sequences were annotated using PyIR, a Python wrapper for IgBLAST v1.9, with IMGT germline references. Reads were filtered out if the reads had weak V/J assignments (E-value above 1e-6), no CDR3, stop codons, out-of-frame junctions, or ambiguous translated residues. V3J clonotypes were defined as sequences sharing an identical inferred V gene, J gene, and CDR3 amino acid sequence. To compute the percentage overlap between repertoires, the number of shared unique clonotypes was divided by the size of the smaller repertoire. RTK rarefaction, the Chao1 estimator, and Recon v2.1 estimates of unobserved clonotypes were used to assess repertoire richness. Generation probabilities for all TCRbeta clonotypes obtained by the gDNA method from several donors were computed using OLGA. TCRdb provides this immuneACCESS table in a form limited to in-frame rearrangements. Some clones are lacking; in checked studies, under half of them reflect an unresolved V gene, and why the rest are absent is not known. The DNA was the basis for D and trimming; V, J and clone size are from that table. The table for this sample lists about 980,000 clones; over 60% of them were counted only once. The ten largest clones capture around 1.5% of the sample.

Based on the germline V gene, the CDR1 and CDR2 sequences are SGDLS and YYNGEE. V is cut by 0 bases and J by 0 bases, and the space between the germline ends is 10 bases. Spanning cysteine to phenylalanine, the CDR3 consists of 16 amino acids. The read is trimmed to its CDR3 DNA, 48 bases read in frame from base 1. This TCR was sampled from a man in his late teens or twenties in good health. The source material was memory CD4+ T cells sorted from blood. In the paper's terms, the cell subset or site label means: CD45RA-negative fraction. The receptor chain draws on TRBV9 and TRBJ1-3, with the D gene not confidently named. The CDR3 protein: CASSVGESNSGNTIYF. Read as DNA, the sequence is TGTGCCAGCAGCGTAGGGGAAAGTAACTCTGGAAACACCATATATTTT.